One and the same sample provided the 12 T cell receptor beta chains below, sequenced in a study of blood T cell repertoires in COVID-19. Generated by immunoSEQ multiplex PCR, the TCRdb table keeps only in-frame clones and is missing some. The sample lists about 320,000 clones; roughly nine tenths were seen once. Material for sequencing was PBMCs or T cells enriched from blood (not recorded which). The receptors were gathered from a man aged 55 to 70 who had recovered from COVID-19.

The J gene is TRBJ1-4, the V gene TRBV6-2 or TRBV6-3; D possibly corresponds to TRBD1 (6 bases). Germline V CDR1 and CDR2: MNHEY, SVGEGT. Trimming shortened V by 6 bases and J by 8 bases, and 16 bases separated the two germline ends. This CDR3 region has 14 residues. This chain's CDR3 is CASSHHRAPEKLFF. CDR3 coding DNA: TGTGCCAGCAGCCACCACAGGGCTCCCGAAAAACTGTTTTTT.

This clone was detected once. The V and J genes are TRBV21-1 and TRBJ2-3; the table's D call of TRBD2 was not tested on the DNA. TRBV21-1 is a pseudogene segment. The CDR3 is 17 residues long. CDR3 protein: CASSKDRRGGPTDTQYF. In nucleotides, the CDR3 is TGTGCCAGCAGCAAAGATCGGCGGGGCGGACCCACAGATACGCAGTATTTT.

The rearrangement uses TRBV7-2 and TRBJ1-1; perhaps TRBD1 as D (5 bases). The length of the CDR3 is 14 residues. Trimming removed 4 bases from V and 6 bases from J, with 15 bases in between. CDR1 is SGHTA, CDR2 FQGNSA, per germline. CDR3 residues: CASSSSQVVAEAFF. CDR3 coding DNA: TGTGCCAGCAGCTCGTCACAGGTTGTGGCTGAAGCTTTCTTT.

J is TRBJ1-1 and V is TRBV5-1; no firm D call. CDR1 is SGHRS and CDR2 is YFSETQ in the germline V gene. V was trimmed by 4 bases and J by 3 bases, leaving 19 bases between them. The CDR3 extends over 16 amino acids. The CDR3 spells CASSPGSERWDTEAFF. The CDR3, as DNA: TGCGCCAGCAGCCCGGGGTCCGAGCGGTGGGACACTGAAGCTTTCTTT.

The chain has TRBV4-1 and TRBJ2-2, with TRBD1 as a possible D gene (6 bases). V lost 1 base and J 4 bases, leaving 10 bases between the germline ends. Per germline, CDR1 MGHRA and CDR2 YSYEKL. CDR3 length: 15 amino acids. The CDR3 coding sequence is TGCGCCAGCAGCCAAGTTGGACAGTCCACCGGGGAGCTGTTTTTT. This codes for CASSQVGQSTGELFF.

The gene calls are TRBV9 and TRBJ2-5, with TRBD2 matching over 8 bases. From germline, CDR1 is SGDLS and CDR2 YYNGEE. CDR3 length equals 17 residues. Trimming took 0 bases from V and 1 from J; bases not matched to a gene: 8. The CDR3 bases are TGTGCCAGCAGCGTAGCTCTGCAGAGCGGGGGCCAAGAGACCCAGTACTTC. This sequence encodes CASSVALQSGGQETQYF.

This sequence joins TRBV9 and TRBJ2-7; 10 bases are a match to TRBD2. Germline assignment: CDR1 SGDLS and CDR2 YYNGEE. The CDR3 sequence is 14 residues long. The V segment lost 1 base and the J segment 5 bases; nucleotides outside the gene matches: 3. DNA for the CDR3: TGTGCCAGCAGCGTAAGGCTAGCGGGAGACGAGCAGTACTTC. It codes for CASSVRLAGDEQYF.

The chain employs TRBV6-5 and TRBJ2-7; 7 positions match TRBD2. The CDR3 runs to 15 residues. Germline assignment: CDR1 MNHEY and CDR2 SVGAGI. With V trimmed by 6 bases and J by 2 bases, 10 bases remained unmatched. CDR3 in amino acids: CASSQPSGNTYEQYF. In DNA form, the CDR3 reads TGTGCCAGCAGCCAGCCAAGCGGGAACACCTACGAGCAGTACTTC.

The J gene is TRBJ1-2, the V gene TRBV10-3; 8 bases match TRBD1. In germline, CDR1 is ENHRY, CDR2 SYGVKD. The CDR3 has 12 amino acids. The V gene end was trimmed by 7 bases and the J gene end by 6 bases; junction bases not matched to a gene: 4. In DNA, the CDR3 is TGTGCCATCAATCAGGACAGGGATGGCTACACCTTC. It translates to CAINQDRDGYTF.

The rearrangement joins TRBV6-5 to TRBJ1-1, with 7 bases fitting TRBD1. Germline lookup yields CDR1 MNHEY and CDR2 SVGAGI. The CDR3 is 11 amino acids. The junction had 5 bases not matched to a gene; V was cut back by 10 bases and J by 6 bases. The CDR3 bases are TGTGCCACAGACAGGGCGGCTGAAGCTTTCTTT. It yields the protein CATDRAAEAFF.

The V and J genes are TRBV7-9 and TRBJ1-2, with 8 bases identical to TRBD1. The CDR3 spans 15 residues. Germline V CDR1 and CDR2: SEHNR, FQNEAQ (reference sequence). J gave up 7 bases and V 0 bases, and 7 bases lay outside the gene matches. CDR3 sequence: CASSLAAGGTFGYTF. The CDR3 nucleotides are TGTGCCAGCAGCTTAGCAGCAGGGGGCACGTTTGGCTACACCTTC.

The chain couples TRBV12-5 to TRBJ1-5; no definite D call. The CDR3 covers 13 residues. V lost 5 bases and J 0 bases, leaving 5 bases between the germline ends. Per the germline V gene, CDR1 is LGHNT and CDR2 is FRNRAP. Written as DNA, the CDR3 is TGTGCTAGTGGTCCCTATAGCAATCAGCCCCAGCATTTT. Encoded protein: CASGPYSNQPQHF.